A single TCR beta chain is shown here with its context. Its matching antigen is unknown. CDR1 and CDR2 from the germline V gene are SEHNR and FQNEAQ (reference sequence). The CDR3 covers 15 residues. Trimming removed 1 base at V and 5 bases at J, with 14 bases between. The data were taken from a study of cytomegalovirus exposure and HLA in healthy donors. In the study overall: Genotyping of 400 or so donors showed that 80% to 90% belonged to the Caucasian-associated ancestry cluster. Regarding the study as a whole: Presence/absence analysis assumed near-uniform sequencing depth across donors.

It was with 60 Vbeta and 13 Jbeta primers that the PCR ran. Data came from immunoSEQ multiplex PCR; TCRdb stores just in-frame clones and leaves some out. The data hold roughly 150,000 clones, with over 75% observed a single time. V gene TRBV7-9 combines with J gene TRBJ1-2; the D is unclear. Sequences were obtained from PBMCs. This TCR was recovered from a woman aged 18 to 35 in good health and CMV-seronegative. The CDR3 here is CASSLGRGLEYGYTF. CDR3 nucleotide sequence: TGTGCCAGCAGCTTAGGACGGGGATTAGAGTATGGCTACACCTTC.